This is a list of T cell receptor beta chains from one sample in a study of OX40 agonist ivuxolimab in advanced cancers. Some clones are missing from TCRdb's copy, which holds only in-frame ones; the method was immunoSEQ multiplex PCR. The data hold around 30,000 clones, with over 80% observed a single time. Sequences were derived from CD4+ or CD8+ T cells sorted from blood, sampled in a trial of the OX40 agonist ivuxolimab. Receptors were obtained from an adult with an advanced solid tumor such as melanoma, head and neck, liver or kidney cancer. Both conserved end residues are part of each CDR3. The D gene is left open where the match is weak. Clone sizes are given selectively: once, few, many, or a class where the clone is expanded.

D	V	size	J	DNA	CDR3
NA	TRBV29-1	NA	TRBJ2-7	TGCAGCGTTTCCGAGGTCTACGAGCAGTACTTC	CSVSEVYEQYF
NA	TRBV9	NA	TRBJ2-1	TGTGCCAGCAGCGTAGAGCCTAGCGTTAGCTCCTACAATGAGCAGTTCTTC	CASSVEPSVSSYNEQFF
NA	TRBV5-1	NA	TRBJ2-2	TGCGCCAGCAGCTTGGATCAGGGGCCCGGGGAGCTGTTTTTT	CASSLDQGPGELFF
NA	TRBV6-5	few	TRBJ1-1	TGTGCCAGCAGCTACTCGGGACGGTACACTGAAGCTTTCTTT	CASSYSGRYTEAFF
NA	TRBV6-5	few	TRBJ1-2	TGTGCCAGCAGTTATCAGGAAGGGGATGGCTACACCTTC	CASSYQEGDGYTF
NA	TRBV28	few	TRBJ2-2	TGTGCCAGCAGTTTAGCGGGGCCCCGAGGGGAGCTGTTTTTT	CASSLAGPRGELFF
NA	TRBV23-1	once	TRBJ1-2	TGCGCCACCAGCCGGGGACGGCCCTTCTATGGCTACACCTTC	CATSRGRPFYGYTF
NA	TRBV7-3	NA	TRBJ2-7	TGTGCCAGCAGCTTCCTTTCCTACGAGCAGTACTTC	CASSFLSYEQYF
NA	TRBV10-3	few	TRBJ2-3	TGTGCCACTCGACCGGCCGCAGATACGCAGTATTTT	CATRPAADTQYF
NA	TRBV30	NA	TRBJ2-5	TGTGCCTGGACGGATCTAGCAGTCCAAGAGACCCAGTACTTC	CAWTDLAVQETQYF
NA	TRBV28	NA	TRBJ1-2	TGTGCCAGCGGGGAGGGGCCTAACTATGGCTACACCTTC	CASGEGPNYGYTF
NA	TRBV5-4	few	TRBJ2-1	TGTGCCAGCAGGCTGGTAGGGCTCGATGAGCAGTTCTTC	CASRLVGLDEQFF
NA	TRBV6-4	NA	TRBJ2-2	TGTGCCAGCAGCGCGGGACGGAACACCGGGGAGCTGTTTTTT	CASSAGRNTGELFF
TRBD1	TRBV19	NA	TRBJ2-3	TGTGCCAGTAGTAGTCCACGGACAGGGGGCGCCGGGGGCAGCACAGATACGCAGTATTTT	CASSSPRTGGAGGSTDTQYF
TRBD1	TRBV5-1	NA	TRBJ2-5	TGCGCCAGCACTATATCGGGACAGGGAAGAGGAGAGACCCAGTACTTC	CASTISGQGRGETQYF
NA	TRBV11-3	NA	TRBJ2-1	TGTGCCAGCAGCTTAGTGGGTAGCGCCGTACAGGGCTCCTACAATGAGCAGTTCTTC	CASSLVGSAVQGSYNEQFF
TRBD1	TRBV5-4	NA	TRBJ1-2	TGTGCCAGCAGCCGGGACAGAGACGACTATGGCTACACCTTC	CASSRDRDDYGYTF
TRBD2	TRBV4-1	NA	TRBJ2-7	TGCGCCAGCAGCCGGTCTAGCGGGTTATACGAGCAGTACTTC	CASSRSSGLYEQYF
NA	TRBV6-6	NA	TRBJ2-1	TGTGCCAGCACTAAGGGCAGAGAGCAGTTCTTC	CASTKGREQFF
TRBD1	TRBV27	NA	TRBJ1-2	TGTGCCAGCAGTCCCGGGACAGGGGACGGACTAAACTATGGCTACACCTTC	CASSPGTGDGLNYGYTF
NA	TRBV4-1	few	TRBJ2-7	TGCGCCAGCAGCCAAGGTTCGCGCGGCGAGCAGTACTTC	CASSQGSRGEQYF
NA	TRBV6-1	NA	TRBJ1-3	TGTGCCACCTCCTCTGGAAACACCATATATTTT	CATSSGNTIYF
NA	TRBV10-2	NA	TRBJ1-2	TGCGCCAGCAGTGAGTCACCAGGGAATGGCTACACCTTC	CASSESPGNGYTF
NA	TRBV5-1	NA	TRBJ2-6	TGCGCCAGCAGCTTAGGGGGAGCTGGGGCCAACGTCCTGACTTTC	CASSLGGAGANVLTF
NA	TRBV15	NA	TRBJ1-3	TGTGCCACCAGCAGAGAAGGGAATGGAAACACCATATATTTT	CATSREGNGNTIYF
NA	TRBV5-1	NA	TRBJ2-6	TGCGCCAGCAGCTTGGAGATACTATTAGGCTCTGGGGCCAACGTCCTGACTTTC	CASSLEILLGSGANVLTF
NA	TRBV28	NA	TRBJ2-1	TGTGCCAGCAGTTCCACAGGGATCGGGAGAGGTTACTCGGAGCATGAGCAGTTCTTC	CASSSTGIGRGYSEHEQFF
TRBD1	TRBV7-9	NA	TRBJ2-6	TGTGCCAGCAGATATAACCGGGACAGGGTGGAGGGGGCCAACGTCCTGACTTTC	CASRYNRDRVEGANVLTF
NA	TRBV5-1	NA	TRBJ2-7	TGCGCCAGCAGCTTGGTGTCGGGACTGTCCTACGAGCAGTACTTC	CASSLVSGLSYEQYF
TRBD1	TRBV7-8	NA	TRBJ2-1	TGTGCCAGCAGCTTAGCGCTCGGACAGGTTATTTACAATGAGCAGTTCTTC	CASSLALGQVIYNEQFF
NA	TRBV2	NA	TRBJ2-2	TGTGCCAGCAGTGAACCCCCCGGGGAGCTGTTTTTT	CASSEPPGELFF
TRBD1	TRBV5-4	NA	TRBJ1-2	TGTGCCAGCAGCCAAGAAGGGGGACAGGATGTTGTGAATGGCTACACCTTC	CASSQEGGQDVVNGYTF
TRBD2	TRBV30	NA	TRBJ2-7	TGTGCCTGGAGTGAGGGACTAGCGGGAGGCTACGAGCAGTACTTC	CAWSEGLAGGYEQYF
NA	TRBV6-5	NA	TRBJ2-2	TGTGCCAGCAGTTACCGGGGCGCGAACACCGGGGAGCTGTTTTTT	CASSYRGANTGELFF
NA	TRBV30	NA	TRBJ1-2	TGTGCCTGGAGGGGGAAGGACGGGATTTATGGCTACACCTTC	CAWRGKDGIYGYTF
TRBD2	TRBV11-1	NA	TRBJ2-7	TGTGCCAGCAGCTTAGAGACTAGCGGGACGAGCGAGCAGTACTTC	CASSLETSGTSEQYF
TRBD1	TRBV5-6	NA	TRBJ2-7	TGTGCCAGCAGCTCGGACAGGGGTCAACACGAGCAGTACTTC	CASSSDRGQHEQYF
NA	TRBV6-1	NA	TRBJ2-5	TGTGCCATATCGTATCAGGAGGAGACCCAGTACTTC	CAISYQEETQYF
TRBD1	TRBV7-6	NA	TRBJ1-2	TGTGCCAGCAGCCAAAGACAGGGGGACGTCTATGGCTACACCTTC	CASSQRQGDVYGYTF
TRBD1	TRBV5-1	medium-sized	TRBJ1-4	TGCGCCAGCAGCTTGGGGACAGGGGGAGAAAAACTGTTTTTT	CASSLGTGGEKLFF
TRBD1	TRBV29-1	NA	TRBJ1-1	TGCAGCCCTTGGGGAGGGGGCGGCACTGAAGCTTTCTTT	CSPWGGGGTEAFF
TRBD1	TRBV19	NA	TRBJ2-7	TGTGCCAGTAGTATATCCCGGACAGGGGGCTACGAGCAGTACTTC	CASSISRTGGYEQYF
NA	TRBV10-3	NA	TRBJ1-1	TGTGCCATCAGTGACGTCATGAACACTGAAGCTTTCTTT	CAISDVMNTEAFF
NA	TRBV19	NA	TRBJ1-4	TGTGCCAGTAGCCGGACTGCCTCTAATGAAAAACTGTTTTTT	CASSRTASNEKLFF
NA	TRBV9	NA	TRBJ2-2	TGTGCCAGCAGCGTGGGACGGAGAGGATTCACCGGGGAGCTGTTTTTT	CASSVGRRGFTGELFF
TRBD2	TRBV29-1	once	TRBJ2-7	TGCAGCGTTGAGGTAGGACTAGCGGGGGCAGGGCTTTACGAGCAGTACTTC	CSVEVGLAGAGLYEQYF
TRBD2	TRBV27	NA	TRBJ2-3	TGTGCCAGCAGCCAAGGACTAGCCACCACAGATACGCAGTATTTT	CASSQGLATTDTQYF
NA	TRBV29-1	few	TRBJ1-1	TGCAGCGCCGAGGGCAGCTTGAACACTGAAGCTTTCTTT	CSAEGSLNTEAFF
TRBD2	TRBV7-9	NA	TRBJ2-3	TGTGCCAGCAGCTCGGCGGGACTAGCGGGGCGCACAGATACGCAGTATTTT	CASSSAGLAGRTDTQYF